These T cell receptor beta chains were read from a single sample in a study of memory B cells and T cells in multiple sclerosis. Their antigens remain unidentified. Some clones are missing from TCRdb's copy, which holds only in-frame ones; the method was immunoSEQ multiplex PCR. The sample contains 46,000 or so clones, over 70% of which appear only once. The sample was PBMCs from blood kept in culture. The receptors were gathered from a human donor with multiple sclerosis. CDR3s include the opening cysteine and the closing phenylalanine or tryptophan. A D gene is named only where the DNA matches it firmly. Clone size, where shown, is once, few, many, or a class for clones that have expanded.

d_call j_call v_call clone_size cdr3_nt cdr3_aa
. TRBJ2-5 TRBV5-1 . TGCGCCAGCGAACCCGGGGTTGGAGAGACCCAGTACTTC CASEPGVGETQYF
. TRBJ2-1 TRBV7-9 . TGTGCCAGCAGCTTATATGTAAATGAGCAGTTCTTC CASSLYVNEQFF
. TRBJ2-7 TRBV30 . TGTGCCTGGAACCCCCCCGGAGCTGGGGGAGGCGAGCAGTACTTC CAWNPPGAGGGEQYF
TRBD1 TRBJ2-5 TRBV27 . TGTGCCAGCAGCCGACGACAGGGCCCCCAAGAGACCCAGTACTTC CASSRRQGPQETQYF
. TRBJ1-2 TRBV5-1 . TGCGCCAGCAGTTCGGACAACTATGGCTACACCTTC CASSSDNYGYTF
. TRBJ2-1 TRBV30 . TGTGCCTGGACCGCCGGGCCGGTGTTTGAGCAGCTCTTC CAWTAGPVFEQLF
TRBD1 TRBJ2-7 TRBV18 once TGTGCCAGCTCACCCAGGGGGCCCGACGAGCAGTACTTC CASSPRGPDEQYF
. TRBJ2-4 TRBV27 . TGTGCCAGCAGCCCACGTGGGGCGCAAAACATTCAGTACTTC CASSPRGAQNIQYF
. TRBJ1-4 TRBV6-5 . TGTGCCAGCAGTTATAGGGGGACCCCAACTAATGAAAAACTGTTTTTT CASSYRGTPTNEKLFF
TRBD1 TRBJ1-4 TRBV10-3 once TGTGCCATCAGTGATGGGACAGGAGGAAGAGCAACTAATGAAAAACTGTTTTTT CAISDGTGGRATNEKLFF
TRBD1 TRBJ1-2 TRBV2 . TGTGCCAGCGAATACACTCGGACAGGCCCCTATGGCTACACCTTC CASEYTRTGPYGYTF
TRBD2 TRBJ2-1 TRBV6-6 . TGTGCCAGCAGCGGGACTACATTCACCTACAATGAGCAGTTCTTC CASSGTTFTYNEQFF
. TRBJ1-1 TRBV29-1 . TGCAGCGTTGAAGTCCCGTTAACTGAAGCTTTCTTT CSVEVPLTEAFF
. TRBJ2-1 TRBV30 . TGTGCCTGGAGCGGGGACTCAAATGAGCAGTTCTTC CAWSGDSNEQFF
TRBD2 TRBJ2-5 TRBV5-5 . TGTGCCAGCAGCTTGTCCCGGACTAGCGGGCAAGAGACCCAGTACTTC CASSLSRTSGQETQYF
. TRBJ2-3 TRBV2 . TGTGCCAGCAGTGAGACTCCTACTAGCACAGATACGCAGTATTTT CASSETPTSTDTQYF
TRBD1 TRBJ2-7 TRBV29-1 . TGCAGCGTCCGTCAGGGACAGACCTACGAGCAGTACTTC CSVRQGQTYEQYF
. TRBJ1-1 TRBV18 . TGTGCCAGCTCACCTCGGACAGACAAGAACACTGAAGCTTTCTTT CASSPRTDKNTEAFF
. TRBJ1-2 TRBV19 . TGTGCCAGTACCCTCGGGACAAGAGCTAACTATGGCTACACCTTC CASTLGTRANYGYTF
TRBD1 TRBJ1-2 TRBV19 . TGTGCCAGTAGTACAGTACAGGGGACAGCTAACTATGGCTACACCTTC CASSTVQGTANYGYTF
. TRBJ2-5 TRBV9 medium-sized TGTGCCAGCAGCCCCCACGGGCAGGTGACGGAGACCCAGTACTTC CASSPHGQVTETQYF
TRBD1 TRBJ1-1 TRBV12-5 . TGTGCTAGTGGTTTGGCGACAGGGGGCCACACTGAAGCTTTCTTT CASGLATGGHTEAFF
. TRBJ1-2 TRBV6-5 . TGTGCCAGCAGTTCACAGGGTTCTGGCTACACCTTC CASSSQGSGYTF
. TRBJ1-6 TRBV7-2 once TGTGCCAGCAGCTTAGCGCTCGGGGGTTTTAATTCACCCCTCCACTTT CASSLALGGFNSPLHF
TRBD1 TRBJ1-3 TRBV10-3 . TGTGCCATCAGTGAGCAGGGGGCAGTAAACACCATATATTTT CAISEQGAVNTIYF
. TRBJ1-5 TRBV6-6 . TGTGCCAGCAAAAATGGAGGGATCGGGAGGGTGCCCCAGCATTTT CASKNGGIGRVPQHF
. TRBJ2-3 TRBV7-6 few TGTGCCAGCAGCCGCGGGGGCGGGCGCACAGATACGCAGTATTTT CASSRGGGRTDTQYF
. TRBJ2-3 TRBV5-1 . TGCGCCAGCAGCTTGCAAAACAGGGTGGGCGCAGATACGCAGTATTTT CASSLQNRVGADTQYF
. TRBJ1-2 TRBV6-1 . TGTGCCAGCAGTGAGTCGACGGGACCGAACTGGGGCTACACCTTC CASSESTGPNWGYTF
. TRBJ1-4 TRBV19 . TGTGCCAGTATCGCACCCGGGACGGTCAATGAAAAACTGTTTTTT CASIAPGTVNEKLFF
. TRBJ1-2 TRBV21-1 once TGTGCCAGCAGCAAACAGCGGGACAGGGACAGAGGCTACACCTTC CASSKQRDRDRGYTF
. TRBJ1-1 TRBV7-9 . TGTGCCAGCAGCTTAAGGGAAACGAGGACTGAAGCTTTCTTT CASSLRETRTEAFF
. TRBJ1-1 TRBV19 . TGTGCCAGTAGTATCGCTTCAGGATACACTGAAGCTTTCTTT CASSIASGYTEAFF
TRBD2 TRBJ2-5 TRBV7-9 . TGTGCCAGCAGCCCAGGAAGGAGCGGGGGGGCCGGAGAGACCCAGTACTTC CASSPGRSGGAGETQYF
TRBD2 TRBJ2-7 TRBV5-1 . TGCGCCAGCAGCCTCGGGACTAGTGGATTGTACGAGCAGTACTTC CASSLGTSGLYEQYF
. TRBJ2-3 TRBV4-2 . TGTGCCAGCAGCCTGGTGAGGGGGACCACAGATACGCAGTATTTT CASSLVRGTTDTQYF
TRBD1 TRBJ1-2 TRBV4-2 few TGTGCCAGCAGCCAAGATCTGGTGTGGGCAGGGGGTGTCTATGGCTACACCTTC CASSQDLVWAGGVYGYTF
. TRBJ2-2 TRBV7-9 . TGTGCCAGCCGACGAGGGGCTGACACCGGGGAGCTGTTTTTT CASRRGADTGELFF
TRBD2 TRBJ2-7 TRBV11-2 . TGTGCCAGCAGCTTATGGGAACAAACTAGCGCGGGGTACGAGCAGTACTTC CASSLWEQTSAGYEQYF
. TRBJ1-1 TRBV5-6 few TGTGCCAGCAGCTTTTTGGGGGAAGCTTTCTTT CASSFLGEAFF
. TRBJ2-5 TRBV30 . TGTGCCTGGAGTCGCGGCGTGGCGGATAAAGAGACCCAGTACTTC CAWSRGVADKETQYF
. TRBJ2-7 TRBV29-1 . TGCAGCGTTGGTGGGGGTTACGAGCAGTACTTC CSVGGGYEQYF
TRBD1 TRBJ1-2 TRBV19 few TGTGCCAGTAGTCCTCGACAGGGCCTAGGCTACACCTTC CASSPRQGLGYTF
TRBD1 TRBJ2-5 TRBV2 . TGTGCCAGCACCGGGACAGCTCAAGAGACCCAGTACTTC CASTGTAQETQYF
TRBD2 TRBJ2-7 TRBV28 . TGTGCCAGCAGCCGCCCGGGACTAGCGGGGGGCCTTTACGAGCAGTACTTC CASSRPGLAGGLYEQYF
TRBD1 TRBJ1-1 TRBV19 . TGTGCCAGTAGTATTGGAGCAGGGGGAGAAGCTTTCTTT CASSIGAGGEAFF
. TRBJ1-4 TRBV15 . TGTGCCACCAGCAGAGTTTACGCTGCTAATGAAAAACTGTTTTTT CATSRVYAANEKLFF